Listed below are T cell receptor beta chains from one sample, sequenced in a study of vaccination and CD4 T cells after COVID-19. TCRdb reprocessed the PCR reads via MiXCR and lists one record per CDR3 protein. The sample yields about 15,000 distinct CDR3 sequences, roughly 43% seen once. These receptors' targets are unknown. Sequences were obtained from CD4+ T cells from blood, cultured in vitro. Source of these receptors: a human donor who had recovered from COVID-19. Each CDR3 is given with its conserved first and last residue. D genes are given only for firm matches. Some rows mark clone size as missing; the rest say once, few, many or name a class of expanded clone.

-	TRBV7-3	TRBJ2-2	-	CASSLRQGGTGELFF	TGTGCCAGCAGCTTAAGACAGGGAGGGACCGGGGAGCTGTTTTTT
-	TRBV20-1	TRBJ1-1	-	CSAPSAHVGNTEAFF	TGCAGTGCCCCCAGCGCCCACGTTGGGAACACTGAAGCTTTCTTT
-	TRBV15	TRBJ1-1	TRBD1	CATSRDRGRGRGTEAFF	TGTGCCACCAGCAGAGATAGGGGCAGGGGGCGGGGTACTGAAGCTTTCTTT
-	TRBV20-1	TRBJ1-2	-	CSQRIPIVYGYTF	TGCAGTCAGAGAATACCAATCGTCTATGGCTACACCTTC
-	TRBV27	TRBJ1-2	-	CASSSLNPGHPYGYTF	TGTGCCAGCAGTTCGCTCAATCCGGGACACCCGTATGGCTACACCTTC
-	TRBV24-1	TRBJ1-1	TRBD1	CATRGTGSYTEAFF	TGTGCCACCAGAGGGACAGGGAGTTACACTGAAGCTTTCTTT
-	TRBV5-4	TRBJ2-5	TRBD1	CASSPDRGSGETQYF	TGTGCCAGCAGCCCCGACAGGGGGAGTGGGGAGACCCAGTACTTC
-	TRBV6-5	TRBJ2-7	-	CASSYSTEQYF	TGTGCCAGCAGTTACTCGACCGAGCAGTACTTC
-	TRBV6-5	TRBJ2-1	-	CASSYASYNEQFF	TGTGCCAGCAGTTACGCATCCTACAATGAGCAGTTCTTC
few	TRBV6-2/TRBV6-3	TRBJ1-1	TRBD1	CASRTGYENTEAFF	TGTGCCAGCAGGACAGGGTACGAAAACACTGAAGCTTTCTTT
-	TRBV20-1	TRBJ2-6	-	CSARLGGSGANVLTF	TGCAGTGCTAGGCTAGGGGGCTCTGGGGCCAACGTCCTGACTTTC
-	TRBV2	TRBJ2-3	-	CASRLGRRALTDTQYF	TGTGCCAGCAGGCTGGGTAGGAGGGCCCTCACAGATACGCAGTATTTT
-	TRBV7-9	TRBJ1-2	TRBD1	CASSADRVGGYTF	TGTGCCAGCAGCGCCGACAGGGTGGGCGGCTACACCTTC
few	TRBV29-1	TRBJ2-3	-	CSAERDADTQYF	TGCAGCGCAGAGAGGGACGCAGATACGCAGTATTTT
-	TRBV11-2	TRBJ1-5	TRBD1	CASSPGGARQPQHF	TGTGCCAGCAGCCCAGGGGGCGCGAGGCAGCCCCAGCATTTT
-	TRBV28	TRBJ1-1	-	CASSSRGGAAFF	TGTGCCAGCAGCTCCCGGGGGGGTGCGGCTTTCTTT
few	TRBV7-3	TRBJ2-5	TRBD2	CASSLAGTSGGETQYF	TGTGCCAGCAGCTTAGCCGGGACTAGCGGGGGGGAGACCCAGTACTTC
-	TRBV7-9	TRBJ2-7	-	CASSLRVSYEQYF	TGTGCCAGCAGCTTACGCGTCAGCTACGAGCAGTACTTC
-	TRBV10-3	TRBJ2-2	TRBD2	CASSGASTVTGRTGELFF	TGTGCCAGCAGCGGGGCATCGACCGTAACGGGGCGGACCGGGGAGCTGTTTTTT
-	TRBV7-9	TRBJ1-2	-	CASSLWTLFNYGYTF	TGTGCCAGCAGCTTGTGGACCCTTTTTAACTATGGCTACACCTTC
-	TRBV7-9	TRBJ2-7	-	CASSFDGLWGREQYF	TGTGCCAGCAGCTTTGACGGACTCTGGGGCCGCGAGCAGTACTTC
-	TRBV27	TRBJ1-5	-	CASSLRGRGNQPQHF	TGTGCCAGCAGTTTAAGGGGTCGTGGCAATCAGCCCCAGCATTTT
-	TRBV6-1	TRBJ1-2	-	CASGVLGEGYTF	TGTGCCAGCGGAGTTCTTGGGGAAGGCTACACCTTC
few	TRBV2	TRBJ2-1	TRBD2	CASNQRGADEQFF	TGTGCCAGCAACCAGCGGGGGGCCGATGAGCAGTTCTTC
few	TRBV7-2	TRBJ2-3	-	CASRKRSGYTDTQYF	TGTGCCAGCAGGAAGAGAAGCGGGTACACAGATACGCAGTATTTT
few	TRBV27	TRBJ1-2	-	CASSFEGRGGYTF	TGTGCCAGCAGTTTTGAGGGAAGGGGAGGCTACACCTTC
once	TRBV15	TRBJ1-1	TRBD1	CATSRLPGQGKNTEAFF	TGTGCCACCAGCAGACTCCCCGGACAGGGGAAAAACACTGAAGCTTTCTTT
-	TRBV18	TRBJ1-1	-	CASSPEDWSSEAFF	TGTGCCAGCTCACCGGAGGACTGGTCTTCTGAAGCTTTCTTT
-	TRBV12-3/TRBV12-4	TRBJ1-4	-	CASRLRESGLEKLFF	TGTGCCAGCAGACTGCGGGAGAGCGGGTTAGAAAAACTGTTTTTT
-	TRBV10-3	TRBJ1-2	TRBD1	CAISEPGQGKNGYTF	TGTGCCATCAGTGAGCCCGGACAGGGAAAAAATGGCTACACCTTC
once	TRBV2	TRBJ2-3	-	CASRADGFTDTQYF	TGTGCCAGCAGGGCTGACGGATTCACAGATACGCAGTATTTT
few	TRBV5-3	TRBJ1-6	TRBD1	CARSGVQGAKGSYNSPLHF	TGTGCCAGAAGTGGCGTCCAGGGGGCGAAAGGCTCCTATAATTCACCCCTCCACTTT
-	TRBV7-9	TRBJ2-7	TRBD1	CAITGTGGYEQYF	TGTGCCATAACCGGGACAGGGGGTTACGAGCAGTACTTC
-	TRBV20-1	TRBJ1-2	TRBD1	CSAREGQGYGYTF	TGCAGTGCTAGAGAAGGACAGGGTTATGGCTACACCTTC
-	TRBV10-1	TRBJ2-7	-	CASSGEQYF	TGCGCCAGCAGTGGGGAGCAGTACTTC
few	TRBV20-1	TRBJ1-1	TRBD1	CSALRQGRLTEAFF	TGCAGTGCCCTACGACAGGGGAGGTTAACTGAAGCTTTCTTT
-	TRBV12-3/TRBV12-4	TRBJ1-2	-	CASSTGLSYGYTF	TGTGCCAGCAGTACGGGACTTTCCTACGGCTACACCTTC
-	TRBV6-5	TRBJ1-1	TRBD1	CASSYGTGINTEAFF	TGTGCCAGCAGTTATGGGACAGGGATTAACACTGAAGCTTTCTTT
-	TRBV10-3	TRBJ2-4	TRBD1	CAISGQGPAKNIQYF	TGTGCCATCAGTGGACAGGGCCCAGCCAAAAACATTCAGTACTTC
few	TRBV10-2	TRBJ1-1	-	CASSEGGANTEAFF	TGCGCCAGCAGTGAGGGGGGGGCGAACACTGAAGCTTTCTTT
-	TRBV24-1	TRBJ2-7	-	CATSDFYEQYF	TGTGCCACCAGTGATTTCTACGAGCAGTACTTC
-	TRBV27	TRBJ1-2	-	CASTQQVGGGNGYTF	TGTGCCAGCACCCAACAGGTTGGGGGGGGGAATGGCTACACCTTC
-	TRBV7-9	TRBJ1-1	-	CASSLGRAGNTEAFF	TGTGCCAGCAGCTTAGGGAGGGCGGGAAACACTGAAGCTTTCTTT
-	TRBV27	TRBJ1-2	-	CASSLKGGAYGYTF	TGTGCCAGCAGTTTAAAGGGGGGCGCTTATGGCTACACCTTC
few	TRBV15	TRBJ1-5	-	CATSRSTGLDQPQHF	TGTGCCACCAGCAGGAGCACAGGGCTGGATCAGCCCCAGCATTTT
-	TRBV7-2	TRBJ1-2	-	CASSFRTPNYGYTF	TGTGCCAGCAGCTTTAGGACGCCTAACTATGGCTACACCTTC
-	TRBV6-2/TRBV6-3	TRBJ2-7	-	CASSYSPPAGQLYEQYF	TGTGCCAGCAGTTACTCCCCCCCCGCGGGACAGTTATACGAGCAGTACTTC
few	TRBV2	TRBJ1-1	-	CASSESAAPGNTEAFF	TGTGCCAGCAGTGAATCTGCTGCTCCCGGGAACACTGAAGCTTTCTTT
-	TRBV7-3	TRBJ2-3	-	CASSSRGLTDTQYF	TGTGCCAGCAGCTCCAGGGGACTAACAGATACGCAGTATTTT
-	TRBV7-9	TRBJ2-3	-	CASSSLAQGSDTQYF	TGTGCCAGCAGCTCGCTTGCCCAGGGTTCAGATACGCAGTATTTT
-	TRBV12-3/TRBV12-4	TRBJ2-5	-	CASSPLRDAETQYF	TGTGCCAGCAGTCCCCTCCGGGACGCGGAGACCCAGTACTTC
-	TRBV19	TRBJ2-7	TRBD2	CASSQASGRPSSYEQYF	TGTGCCAGTAGTCAGGCTAGCGGGAGGCCGAGCTCCTACGAGCAGTACTTC
-	TRBV19	TRBJ2-1	TRBD2	CASSIRGGLAGSEQFF	TGTGCCAGTAGTATTCGGGGGGGACTAGCGGGGAGTGAGCAGTTCTTC